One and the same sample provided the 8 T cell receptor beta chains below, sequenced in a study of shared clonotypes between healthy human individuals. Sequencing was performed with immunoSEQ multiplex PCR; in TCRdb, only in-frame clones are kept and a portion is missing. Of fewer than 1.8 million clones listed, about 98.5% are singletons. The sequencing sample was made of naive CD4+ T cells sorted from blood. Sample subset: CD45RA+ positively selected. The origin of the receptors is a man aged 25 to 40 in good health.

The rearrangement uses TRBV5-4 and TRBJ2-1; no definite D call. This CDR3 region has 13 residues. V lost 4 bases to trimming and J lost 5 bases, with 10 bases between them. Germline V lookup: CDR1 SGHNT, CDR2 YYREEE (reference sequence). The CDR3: CASSGRADNEQFF. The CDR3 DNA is TGTGCCAGCAGCGGTCGTGCGGACAATGAGCAGTTCTTC. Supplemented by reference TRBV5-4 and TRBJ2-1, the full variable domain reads ETGVTQSPTHLIKTRGQQVTLRCSSQSGHNTVSWYQQALGQGPQFIFQYYREEENGRGNFPPRFSGLQFPNYSSELNVNALELDDSALYLCASSGRADNEQFFGPGTRLTVL.

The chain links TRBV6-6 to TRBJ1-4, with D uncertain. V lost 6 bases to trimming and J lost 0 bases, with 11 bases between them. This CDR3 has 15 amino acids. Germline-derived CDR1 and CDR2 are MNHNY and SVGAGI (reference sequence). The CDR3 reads CASSQGIATNEKLFF. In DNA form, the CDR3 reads TGTGCCAGCAGCCAAGGGATTGCAACTAATGAAAAACTGTTTTTT.

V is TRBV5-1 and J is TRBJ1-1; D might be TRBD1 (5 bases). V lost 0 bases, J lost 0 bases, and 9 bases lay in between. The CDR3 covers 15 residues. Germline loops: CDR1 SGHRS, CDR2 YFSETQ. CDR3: CASSLGGALNTEAFF. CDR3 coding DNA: TGCGCCAGCAGCTTGGGCGGGGCACTGAACACTGAAGCTTTCTTT.

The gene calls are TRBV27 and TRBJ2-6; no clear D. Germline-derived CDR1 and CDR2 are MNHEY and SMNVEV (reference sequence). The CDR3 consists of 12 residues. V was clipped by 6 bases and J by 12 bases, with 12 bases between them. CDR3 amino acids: CASSRYTGVLTF. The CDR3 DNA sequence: TGTGCCAGCAGCCGATATACTGGCGTCCTGACTTTC.

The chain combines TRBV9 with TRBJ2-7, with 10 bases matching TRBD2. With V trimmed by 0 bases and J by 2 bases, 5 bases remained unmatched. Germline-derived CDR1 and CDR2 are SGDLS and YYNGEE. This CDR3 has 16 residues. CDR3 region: CASSVGSGGTTYEQYF. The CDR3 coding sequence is TGTGCCAGCAGCGTAGGTAGCGGGGGGACCACCTACGAGCAGTACTTC. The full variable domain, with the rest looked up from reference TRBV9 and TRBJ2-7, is DSGVTQTPKHLITATGQRVTLRCSPRSGDLSVYWYQQSLDQGLQFLIQYYNGEERAKGNILERFSAQQFPDLHSELNLSSLELGDSALYFCASSVGSGGTTYEQYFGPGTRLTVT.

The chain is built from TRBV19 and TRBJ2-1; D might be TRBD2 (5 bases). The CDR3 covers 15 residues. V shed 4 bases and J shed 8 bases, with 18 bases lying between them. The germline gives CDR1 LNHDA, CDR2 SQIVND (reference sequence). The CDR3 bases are TGTGCCAGTAGTACCGCGGGCCGTCCCGGGCATGAGCAGTTCTTC. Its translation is CASSTAGRPGHEQFF.

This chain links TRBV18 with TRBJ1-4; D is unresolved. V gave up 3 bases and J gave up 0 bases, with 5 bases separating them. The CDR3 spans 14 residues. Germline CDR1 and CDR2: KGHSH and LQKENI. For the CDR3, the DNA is TGTGCCAGCTCACCGAGGGCAACTAATGAAAAACTGTTTTTT. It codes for CASSPRATNEKLFF.

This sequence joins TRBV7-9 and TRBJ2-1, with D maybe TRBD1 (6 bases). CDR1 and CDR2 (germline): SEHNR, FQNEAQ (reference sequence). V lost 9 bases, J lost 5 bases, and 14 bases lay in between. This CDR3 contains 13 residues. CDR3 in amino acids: CASGTRGNNEQFF. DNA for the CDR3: TGTGCCAGTGGGACGAGGGGGAACAATGAGCAGTTCTTC.